This T cell receptor beta chain was obtained from a study of T-cell memory formation after mild COVID-19. On the study more broadly: Largely donor-specific sequence clusters came from two donors. Study-level results: Nothing showed for sure that second-wave clones peaking on day 37 were SARS-CoV-2 specific.

Looked up from germline, CDR1 is SGHTA and CDR2 is FQGNSA. This CDR3 is built from 15 residues. Trimming cost V 0 bases and J 6 bases, with 12 bases left between them. Points on this clonotype: Its matching antigen is unknown.

TCRdb reprocessed the 5' RACE reads with MiXCR, giving one entry per CDR3 protein. The data contain about 160,000 distinct CDR3 sequences, roughly 28% of them seen just once; the ten biggest clones take up about 11%. The TCR was taken from an adult woman who had mild COVID-19 (a few samples of this study predate the infection). Cell type and time point are not known. Sequencing was performed on PBMCs or a T cell subset sorted from them (not recorded which). This chain joins TRBV7-2 and TRBJ2-1; D remains unclear. CDR3 DNA sequence: TGTGCCAGCAGCTTAGCGTCACCTTTGGGCAATGAGCAGTTCTTC. As protein: CASSLASPLGNEQFF.